A selection of T cell receptor beta chains follows, all from one sample in a study of T cells expressing NK-cell markers. TCRdb re-called the 5' RACE reads and shows each CDR3 protein once, DNA omitted. This repertoire comprises 550,000 to 600,000 distinct CDR3 sequences; its ten largest clones make up around 3.3%. The sequenced sample was blood T cells: a sorted CD56 or NKG2C T cell subset, CD4+ or CD8+ T cells, or bulk PBMC T cells (not recorded which). The source of these receptors is a man aged 18 to 30 in good health. Each CDR3 is given with its conserved first and last residue.

TRBJ2-7,15,TRBV12-3/TRBV12-4,CASSLATPGFGEQYF
TRBJ2-5,14,TRBV3-1,CASSSTGAQETQYF
TRBJ2-1,15,TRBV20-1,CSAGRSRSFGNEQFF
TRBJ2-7,17,TRBV9,CASSEAPTTGASYEQYF
TRBJ2-5,15,TRBV3-1,CASSQDWNMQETQYF
TRBJ2-3,14,TRBV20-1,CSARKVQNTDTQYF
TRBJ1-2,12,TRBV5-1,CASFTADYGYTF
TRBJ1-4,16,TRBV12-3/TRBV12-4,CASTMGSPATNEKLFF
TRBJ2-7,14,TRBV20-1,CSAREGGYSYEQYF
TRBJ2-3,15,TRBV28,CASRVRALVPDTQYF
TRBJ2-1,16,TRBV29-1,CSVEGAGPLAYWEQFF
TRBJ2-2,15,TRBV7-3,CASSLSLVPTGELFF
TRBJ1-1,16,TRBV7-9,CASSRRGTKLNTEAFF
TRBJ2-2,14,TRBV5-1,CASSSAGLSGELFF
TRBJ1-4,15,TRBV4-1,CASSTTGAGNEKLFF
TRBJ2-6,16,TRBV29-1,CSVGYAEISGANVLTF
TRBJ2-2,16,TRBV11-3,CASSFVLAGVSGELFF
TRBJ2-2,14,TRBV6-1,CASLEGLQPGELFF
TRBJ2-7,14,TRBV29-1,CSVTGGFGSYEQYF
TRBJ2-1,15,TRBV12-3/TRBV12-4,CASSRLGDLENEQFF
TRBJ2-1,17,TRBV4-3,CASSQLYPTVTYNEQFF
TRBJ1-6,15,TRBV6-5,CASSYSAGGEGPLHF